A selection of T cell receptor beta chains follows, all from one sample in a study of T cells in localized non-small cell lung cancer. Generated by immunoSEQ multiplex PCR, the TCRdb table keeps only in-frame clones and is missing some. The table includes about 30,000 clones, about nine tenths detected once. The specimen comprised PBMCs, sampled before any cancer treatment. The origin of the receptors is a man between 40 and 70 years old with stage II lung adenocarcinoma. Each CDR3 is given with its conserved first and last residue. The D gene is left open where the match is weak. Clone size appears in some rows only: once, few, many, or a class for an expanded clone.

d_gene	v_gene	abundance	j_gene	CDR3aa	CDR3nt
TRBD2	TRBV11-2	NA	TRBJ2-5	CASSSWTSGRGGETQYF	TGTGCCAGCAGCTCCTGGACTAGCGGGAGGGGTGGAGAGACCCAGTACTTC
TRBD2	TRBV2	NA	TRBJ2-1	CASRTLAISYNEQFF	TGTGCCAGCAGGACACTAGCGATTTCCTACAATGAGCAGTTCTTC
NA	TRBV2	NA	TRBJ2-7	CASSEMGYEQYF	TGTGCCAGCAGTGAGATGGGCTACGAGCAGTACTTC
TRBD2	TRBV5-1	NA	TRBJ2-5	CASSLGSGSSETQYF	TGCGCCAGCAGCTTAGGTAGCGGGAGTTCAGAGACCCAGTACTTC
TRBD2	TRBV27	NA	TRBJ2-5	CASAGELADLETQYF	TGTGCCAGCGCGGGGGAGCTAGCGGACCTGGAGACCCAGTACTTC
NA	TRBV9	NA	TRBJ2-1	CASSGNYNEQFF	TGTGCCAGCAGCGGAAATTACAATGAGCAGTTCTTC
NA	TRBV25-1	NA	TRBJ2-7	CASSDVAEQYF	TGTGCCAGCAGTGACGTGGCTGAGCAGTACTTC
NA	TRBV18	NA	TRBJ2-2	CASSPGRSTGELFF	TGTGCCAGCTCACCGGGTCGATCCACCGGGGAGCTGTTTTTT
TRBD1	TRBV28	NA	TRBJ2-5	CASDGQGAQETQYF	TGTGCCAGCGATGGACAGGGGGCCCAAGAGACCCAGTACTTC
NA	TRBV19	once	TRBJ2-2	CASKFGGAGAGELFF	TGTGCCAGTAAATTTGGGGGGGCCGGTGCCGGGGAGCTGTTTTTT
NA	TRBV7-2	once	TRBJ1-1	CASSSTLDPPAAFF	TGTGCCAGCAGCTCCACCCTAGACCCCCCTGCAGCTTTCTTT
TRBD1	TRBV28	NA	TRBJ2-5	CASLTGTARTQYF	TGTGCCAGCCTGACCGGGACAGCGAGGACCCAGTACTTC
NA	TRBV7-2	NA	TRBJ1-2	CASSLAPVGGNYGYTF	TGTGCCAGCAGCTTAGCCCCCGTAGGGGGTAATTATGGCTACACCTTC
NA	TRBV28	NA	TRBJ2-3	CASSLFRFLRGGVFSTDTQYF	TGTGCCAGCAGTTTATTCCGCTTCCTCCGGGGCGGGGTCTTTAGCACAGATACGCAGTATTTT
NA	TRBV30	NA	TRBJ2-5	CAWRRAQETQYF	TGTGCCTGGCGACGCGCTCAAGAGACCCAGTACTTC
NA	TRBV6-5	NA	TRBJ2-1	CASSRLVTGNEQFF	TGTGCCAGCAGTCGCCTAGTAACGGGGAATGAGCAGTTCTTC
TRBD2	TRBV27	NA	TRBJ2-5	CASSARGGPGLALQETQYF	TGTGCCAGCAGCGCCCGGGGAGGACCGGGACTAGCCCTCCAAGAGACCCAGTACTTC
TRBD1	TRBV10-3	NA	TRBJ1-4	CAISSDRYYEKLFF	TGTGCCATCAGCTCGGACAGGTACTATGAAAAACTGTTTTTT
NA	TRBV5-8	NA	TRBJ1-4	CASSLGGRTNEKLFF	TGTGCCAGCAGCTTGGGGGGTAGAACTAATGAAAAACTGTTTTTT
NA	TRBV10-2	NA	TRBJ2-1	CASSGPPTSYNEQFF	TGCGCCAGCAGTGGTCCTCCGACGAGCTACAATGAGCAGTTCTTC
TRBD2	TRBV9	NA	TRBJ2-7	CASSPLRPTSERDEQYF	TGTGCCAGCAGCCCTCTCCGACCCACTAGCGAGAGGGACGAGCAGTACTTC
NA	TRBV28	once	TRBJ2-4	CASSAIWWDQKEKNIQYF	TGTGCCAGCAGTGCCATCTGGTGGGACCAGAAGGAAAAAAACATTCAGTACTTC
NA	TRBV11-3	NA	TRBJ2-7	CASRPRGSYEQYF	TGTGCCAGCAGACCCCGAGGCTCCTACGAGCAGTACTTC
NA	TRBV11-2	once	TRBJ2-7	CASSLDSVAYEQYF	TGTGCCAGCAGCTTAGACTCGGTAGCCTACGAGCAGTACTTC
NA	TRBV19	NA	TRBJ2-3	CASSMRREDTQYF	TGTGCCAGTAGTATGAGGCGGGAAGATACGCAGTATTTT
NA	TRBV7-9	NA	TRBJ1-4	CASSLELGEKLFF	TGTGCCAGCAGCTTAGAGTTGGGTGAAAAACTGTTTTTT
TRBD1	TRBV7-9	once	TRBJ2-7	CASSTPGDRPNSYEQYF	TGTGCCAGCAGCACGCCCGGGGACAGGCCAAACTCCTACGAGCAGTACTTC
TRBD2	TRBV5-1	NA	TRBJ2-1	CAVTSGLAWDNEQFF	TGCGCCGTGACTAGCGGGTTGGCCTGGGACAATGAGCAGTTCTTC
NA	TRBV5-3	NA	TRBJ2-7	CASSDTPYEQYF	TGTGCCAGCAGCGACACCCCCTACGAGCAGTACTTC
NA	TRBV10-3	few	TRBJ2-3	CAISEPRTDTQYF	TGTGCCATCAGTGAGCCTCGCACAGATACGCAGTATTTT
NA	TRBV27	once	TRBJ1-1	CASSPGSKLANTEAFF	TGTGCCAGCAGTCCTGGGTCCAAACTGGCGAACACTGAAGCTTTCTTT
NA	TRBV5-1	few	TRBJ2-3	CASSLADGTDTQYF	TGCGCCAGCAGCTTAGCGGACGGAACAGATACGCAGTATTTT
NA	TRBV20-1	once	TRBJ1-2	CSADGQYGYTF	TGCAGTGCGGACGGACAGTATGGCTACACCTTC
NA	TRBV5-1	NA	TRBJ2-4	CASSLDPGTAKNIQYF	TGCGCCAGCAGCTTGGACCCAGGGACGGCCAAAAACATTCAGTACTTC
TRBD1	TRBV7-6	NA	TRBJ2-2	CASRGQGEAGELFF	TGTGCCAGCAGGGGACAGGGAGAGGCCGGGGAGCTGTTTTTT
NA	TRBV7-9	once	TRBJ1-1	CASSVLVTEAFF	TGTGCCAGCAGCGTACTGGTAACTGAAGCTTTCTTT